This TCR beta chain emerged from a study of siplizumab effects on memory and regulatory T cells. Notes on the study in general: Researchers could not give a naive or memory phenotype to roughly 75-96% of proliferating CD4+ or CD8+ clones. Contribution to the alloresponse seemed major for naive T cells, which also seemed more diverse than memory cells. Assignment to unstimulated subsets succeeded for only a minor fraction of the alloreactive clones.

The table came from immunoSEQ multiplex PCR; TCRdb's copy has only in-frame clones and leaves some out. The table lists 70,000 to 95,000 clones, around 90% of them singletons. In regard to this clone: Its antigen is unidentified.

Germline trimming cut 5 bases from V and 12 bases from J; bases unmatched to any gene: 13. This CDR3 region has 13 residues. Germline V gives CDR1 GTSNPN, CDR2 SVGIG (reference sequence). V gene TRBV30 combines with J gene TRBJ2-1; 7 nucleotides align to TRBD1. The sequencing input was CD4+ T cells sorted from blood. The clonotype originates from a human donor in good health. CDR3 nucleotide sequence: TGTGCCTGGGCCGGGACAGCCTCGAAGGGGCAGTTCTTC. It yields the protein CAWAGTASKGQFF.